This TCR beta chain was recorded in a study of T cell responses to AZD1222 COVID-19 vaccine. The study's findings and limits: Spike as a whole was targeted by vaccine-associated CD4 TCRs, dominant at 160-218 and 743-854. Increases in Spike-specific TCR breadth and depth were seen after two AZD1222 doses. White British people made up most donors, females outnumbered males, and clonal diversity was possibly underestimated.

Using immunoSEQ multiplex PCR, the repertoire was profiled, and TCRdb retains in-frame clones only, with some absent. The sample lists 130,000 or so clones; around nine tenths were seen once. CDR1 is SGHNT, CDR2 YYREEE, per germline (reference sequence). V was trimmed by 2 bases and J by 0 bases, leaving 9 bases between them. The CDR3 sequence is 15 residues long. With respect to this clone: Its antigen remains unknown.

The specimen comprised peripheral blood, sampled on day 0 of AZD1222 vaccination. The source is an adult in good health. The rearrangement links TRBV5-4 to TRBJ2-1, with D hard to call. In DNA form, the CDR3 reads TGTGCCAGCAGCTTTTCGGCCGACTCCTACAATGAGCAGTTCTTC. Protein sequence: CASSFSADSYNEQFF.